Listed here are 4 T cell receptor beta chains from one sample, sequenced in a study of CD8+CD57+ T cells in acquired aplastic anemia. Genomic DNA served as template for TCR beta VDJ and CDR3 profiling. TCRdb used MiXCR to reprocess the reads, holding one entry per CDR3 protein. The data show 200,000 to 300,000 distinct CDR3 sequences, roughly 80% seen once. Patients who underwent sequencing had shown CD8+CD57+ cell expansion by flow cytometry. Sequencing used sorted CD4+, CD8+, or CD8+CD57+ T cells (not recorded which) from PBMCs. Receptors were obtained from a human donor with aplastic anemia.

The table lists this clonotype with a few counts. The chain combines TRBV20-1 with TRBJ2-1; TRBD2 matches 12 bases. V lost 6 bases to trimming and J lost 9 bases; unmatched junction nucleotides: 12. This CDR3 is built from 15 residues. Germline CDR1 DFQATT, CDR2 SNEGSKA (reference sequence). The CDR3 loop reads CSARALAGGGSEQFF. CDR3 in DNA: TGCAGTGCCCGAGCCCTAGCGGGAGGGGGGAGTGAGCAGTTCTTC.

The chain joins TRBV7-3 to TRBJ2-3; TRBD1 aligns across 10 bases. Germline V gives CDR1 SGHTA, CDR2 FQGTGA. J lost 15 bases, V lost 3 bases, and 15 bases had no gene match. CDR3 length: 15 amino acids. The CDR3 region has the DNA TGTGCCAGCAGCTTGGGACAGGGGACCACTGAAGCTTTCTATTTT. This codes for CASSLGQGTTEAFYF.

Points on this clonotype: A read error is likely, as this CDR3 ends without the conserved phenylalanine or tryptophan. The DNA is left out, because the CDR3 cannot be placed on it with certainty; the CDR3 is given as TCRdb lists it. This chain links TRBV2 with TRBJ1-4; the listed D gene, TRBD1, was not tested against the DNA. The CDR3 totals 15 residues, both ends included. Germline CDR1 reads SNHLY; CDR2 reads FYNNEI. This CDR3 reads CASSFGGTTTQYLGP.

The chain links TRBV15 to TRBJ2-5, with D tentatively TRBD1 or TRBD2 (6 bases each). CDR3 length: 14 residues. Deletions cut 3 bases from V and 8 bases from J, with 16 bases between. Germline V lookup: CDR1 LNHNV, CDR2 YYDKDF (reference sequence). CDR3 DNA: TGTGCCACCAGCAGCGGGGGCCGCGAATACACCCAGTACTTC. Translation: CATSSGGREYTQYF.